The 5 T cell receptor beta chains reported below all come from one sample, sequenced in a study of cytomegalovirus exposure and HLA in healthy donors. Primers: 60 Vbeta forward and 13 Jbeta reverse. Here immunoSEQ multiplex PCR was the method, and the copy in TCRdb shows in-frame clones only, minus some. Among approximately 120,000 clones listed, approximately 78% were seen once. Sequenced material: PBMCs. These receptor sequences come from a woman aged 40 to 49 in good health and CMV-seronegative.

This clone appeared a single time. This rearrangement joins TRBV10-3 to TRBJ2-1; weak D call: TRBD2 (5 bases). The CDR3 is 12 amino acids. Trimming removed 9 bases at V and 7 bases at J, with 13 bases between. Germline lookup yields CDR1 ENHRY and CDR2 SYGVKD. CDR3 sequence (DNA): TGTGCCATTCAGAAGCCGGGGAATGAGCAGTTCTTC. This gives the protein CAIQKPGNEQFF.

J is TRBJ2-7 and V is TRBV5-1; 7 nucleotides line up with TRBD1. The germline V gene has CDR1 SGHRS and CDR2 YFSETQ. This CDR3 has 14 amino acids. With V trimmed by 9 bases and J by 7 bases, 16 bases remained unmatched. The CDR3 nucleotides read TGCGCCAACTCGCGACAGGGTTTGGGAACAGAGCAGTACTTC. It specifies CANSRQGLGTEQYF.

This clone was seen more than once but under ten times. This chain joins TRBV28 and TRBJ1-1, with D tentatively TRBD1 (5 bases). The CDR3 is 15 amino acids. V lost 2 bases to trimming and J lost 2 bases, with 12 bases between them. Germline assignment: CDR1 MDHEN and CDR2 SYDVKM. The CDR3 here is CASSLGGWSNTEAFF. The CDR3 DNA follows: TGTGCCAGCAGTTTAGGGGGGTGGAGTAACACTGAAGCTTTCTTT.

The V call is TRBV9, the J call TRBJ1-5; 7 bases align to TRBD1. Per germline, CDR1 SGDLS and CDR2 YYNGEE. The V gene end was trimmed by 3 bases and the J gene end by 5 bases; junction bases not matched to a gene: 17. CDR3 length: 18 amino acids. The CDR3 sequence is CASSGGFLVGQEDQPQHF. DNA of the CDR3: TGTGCCAGCAGCGGAGGATTCCTCGTCGGACAGGAAGATCAGCCCCAGCATTTT.

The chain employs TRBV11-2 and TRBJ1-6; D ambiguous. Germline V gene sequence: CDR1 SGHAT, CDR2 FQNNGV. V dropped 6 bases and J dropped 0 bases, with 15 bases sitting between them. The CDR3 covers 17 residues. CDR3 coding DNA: TGTGCCAGCAGTTCCAACTCCCCAAGCTCCTATAATTCACCCCTCCACTTT. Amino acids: CASSSNSPSSYNSPLHF.